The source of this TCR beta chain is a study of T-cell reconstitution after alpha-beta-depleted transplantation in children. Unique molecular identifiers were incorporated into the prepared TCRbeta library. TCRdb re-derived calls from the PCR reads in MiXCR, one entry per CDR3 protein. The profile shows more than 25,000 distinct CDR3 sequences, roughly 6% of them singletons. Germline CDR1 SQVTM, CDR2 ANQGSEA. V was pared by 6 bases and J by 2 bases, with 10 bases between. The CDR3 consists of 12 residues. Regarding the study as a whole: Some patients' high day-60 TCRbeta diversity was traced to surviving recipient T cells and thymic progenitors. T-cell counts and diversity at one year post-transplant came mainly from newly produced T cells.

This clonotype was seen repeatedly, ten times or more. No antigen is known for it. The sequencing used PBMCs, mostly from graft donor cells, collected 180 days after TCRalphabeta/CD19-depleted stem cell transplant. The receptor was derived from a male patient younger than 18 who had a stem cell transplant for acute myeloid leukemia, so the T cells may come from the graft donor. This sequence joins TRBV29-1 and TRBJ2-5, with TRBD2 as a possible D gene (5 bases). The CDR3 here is CSVQRVQETQYF. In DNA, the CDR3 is TGCAGCGTACAGAGGGTTCAAGAGACCCAGTACTTC.